The 23 T cell receptor beta chains presented below share a single source sample, sequenced in a study of cytomegalovirus exposure and HLA in healthy donors. PCR used 60 Vbeta primers and 13 Jbeta primers. The repertoire was sequenced with immunoSEQ multiplex PCR; TCRdb's copy has only in-frame clones and lacks some. The sample consists of around 86,000 clones, 7.6% of them appearing once. Sequencing used PBMCs. These receptors were obtained from a man over 45 in good health and CMV-seronegative.

V gene TRBV7-8 combines with J gene TRBJ1-2; a weak D match, TRBD1 (6 bases). The CDR3 length is 17 residues. V gave up 3 bases and J gave up 1 base, with 18 bases separating them. Germline V lookup: CDR1 SGHVS, CDR2 FQNEAQ. The CDR3: CASSFGAGGHHNYGYTF. CDR3 coding DNA: TGTGCCAGCAGCTTCGGTGCGGGGGGCCATCATAACTATGGCTACACCTTC. The full variable domain, completed using reference TRBV7-8 and TRBJ1-2, is GAGVSQSPRYKVAKRGQDVALRCDPISGHVSLFWYQQALGQGPEFLTYFQNEAQLDKSGLPSDRFFAERPEGSVSTLKIQRTQQEDSAVYLCASSFGAGGHHNYGYTFGSGTRLTVV.

The chain uses TRBV19 and TRBJ1-1; D remains ambiguous. The CDR3 has 14 amino acids. CDR1 LNHDA and CDR2 SQIVND come from the germline V gene (reference sequence). The CDR3 DNA sequence: TGTGCTACGAGTATCCGGTTCGCGGGGACTGAAGCTTTCTTT. It encodes CATSIRFAGTEAFF.

This clone was detected a few times. V and J are TRBV7-8 and TRBJ1-2; 10 positions agree with TRBD1. J was trimmed by 5 bases and V by 5 bases; bases with no gene match: 5. Germline V gene data show CDR1 as SGHVS and CDR2 as FQNEAQ. This CDR3 region has 14 residues. CDR3 sequence: CASSPRTGGYGYTF. CDR3 sequence (DNA): TGTGCCAGCAGCCCGCGGACAGGGGGATATGGCTACACCTTC.

The chain couples TRBV27 to TRBJ1-2; D not certain. The length of the CDR3 is 18 residues. CDR1 MNHEY and CDR2 SMNVEV come from the germline V gene (reference sequence). V lost 7 bases and J lost 0, with 24 bases in between. The CDR3 bases are TGTGCCAGCAACAACCCTCAGAAGCGGGATTTTACTAACTATGGCTACACCTTC. Translating gives CASNNPQKRDFTNYGYTF.

This clone was seen only a few times. V gene TRBV6-1 combines with J gene TRBJ2-7; 7 bases are a match to TRBD2. Per germline, CDR1 MNHNS and CDR2 SASEGT. V lost 1 base, J lost 2 bases, and 8 bases stayed unmatched. The CDR3 length is 16 residues. CDR3 sequence: CASSEGGGSNPYEQYF. For the CDR3, the DNA is TGTGCCAGCAGTGAAGGGGGCGGGAGTAACCCCTACGAGCAGTACTTC.

This clone was recorded a few times. The chain couples TRBV7-9 to TRBJ2-5, with D possibly matching TRBD1 (6 bases). Trimming cost V 1 base and J 2 bases, with 11 bases left between them. CDR3 size: 15 residues. Germline CDR1 and CDR2: SEHNR and FQNEAQ (reference sequence). CDR3 region: CASSLGGTGQETQYF. CDR3 coding DNA: TGTGCCAGCAGCTTAGGGGGAACAGGGCAAGAGACCCAGTACTTC.

This clone was found a few times. The rearrangement uses TRBV5-6 and TRBJ2-2; maybe TRBD2 (5 bases). The CDR3 runs to 16 residues. Between the trimmed V and J ends, which lost 4 bases and 4 bases, there was a span of 17 bases. Germline V gene sequence: CDR1 SGHDT, CDR2 YYEEEE. The CDR3 spells CASSVGWRMGTGELFF. As DNA, the CDR3 is TGTGCCAGCAGCGTGGGGTGGAGGATGGGCACCGGGGAGCTGTTTTTT.

This clone was counted between two and nine times. CDR3 loop: CASKGQGPYEQYF. The CDR3 nucleotides read TGTGCCAGCAAAGGACAGGGACCCTACGAGCAGTACTTC. The chain carries TRBV6-5 and TRBJ2-7, with 8 bases aligning to TRBD1. V trimming: 7 bases; J trimming: 2 bases; junction bases outside the gene matches: 4. Germline V gene data show CDR1 as MNHEY and CDR2 as SVGAGI. This CDR3 has 13 residues.

A few counts support this clone. This chain uses TRBV2 with TRBJ1-6; 9 bases line up with TRBD1. Trimming removed 5 bases from V and 9 bases from J; junction bases left unmatched: 5. Germline V CDR1 and CDR2: SNHLY, FYNNEI. CDR3 length: 14 amino acids. The CDR3 DNA reads TGTGCCAGCAGTCCAGACAGGGGGGGTTCACCCCTCCACTTT. Its protein product is CASSPDRGGSPLHF.

The chain is built from TRBV9 and TRBJ1-2; D gene ambiguous. The V gene lost 0 bases and the J gene lost 3 bases, with 12 bases spanning the gap. Germline V CDR1 and CDR2: SGDLS, YYNGEE. The CDR3 is 15 residues long. The CDR3, as DNA: TGTGCCAGCAGCGTAGCTGAGAGACTTTACTATGGCTACACCTTC. Translating gives CASSVAERLYYGYTF.

CDR3 DNA sequence: TGTGCCAGCAGTTTACGAATACCATGGAAGGGGAGCAATCAGCCCCAGCATTTT. It encodes CASSLRIPWKGSNQPQHF. The chain has TRBV27 and TRBJ1-5; tentatively, D is TRBD1 (5 bases). The length of the CDR3 is 18 residues. V was clipped by 2 bases and J by 1 base, with 18 bases between them. CDR1 is MNHEY and CDR2 is SMNVEV in the germline V gene (reference sequence).

CDR3 coding DNA: TGCGCCAGCAGCCCCCCCCGGGGAAGAGTAGATACGCAGTATTTT. Its protein product is CASSPPRGRVDTQYF. The chain uses TRBV4-1 and TRBJ2-3, with D perhaps matching TRBD2 (5 bases). Germline CDR1 MGHRA, CDR2 YSYEKL. The V end lost 4 bases, the J end lost 5 bases, and 16 bases lay between the germline ends. The CDR3 runs 15 residues.

This clone was observed a handful of times. The chain uses TRBV11-2 and TRBJ2-1, with D tentatively TRBD2 (7 bases). Trimming pared 6 bases from V and 1 base from J, leaving 16 bases between. Germline-derived CDR1 and CDR2 are SGHAT and FQNNGV. This CDR3 is 16 amino acids long. The CDR3 DNA sequence: TGTGCCAGCAGGGAACAGGGAGGGGATTCCTACAATGAGCAGTTCTTC. Its protein is CASREQGGDSYNEQFF.

J is TRBJ1-4 and V is TRBV5-1; D gene unclear. The V gene lost 0 bases and the J gene lost 7 bases, with 10 bases spanning the gap. CDR1 is SGHRS and CDR2 is YFSETQ in the germline V gene. The CDR3 loop spans 14 amino acids. CDR3 sequence reads: CASSLEGGSEKLFF. The CDR3 DNA is TGCGCCAGCAGCTTGGAGGGAGGGAGTGAAAAACTGTTTTTT.

The J gene is TRBJ2-7, the V gene TRBV19, with TRBD2 identical over 8 bases. Unmatched junction bases numbered 12, after V lost 5 bases and J lost 3 bases. This CDR3 spans 16 amino acids. CDR1 is LNHDA, CDR2 SQIVND, per germline (reference sequence). The chain's CDR3 is CASSVSAQRGIYEQYF. CDR3 nucleotides: TGTGCCAGTAGTGTATCGGCCCAGCGGGGGATCTACGAGCAGTACTTC. Together with reference TRBV19 and TRBJ2-7, the CDR3 gives the full variable domain: DGGITQSPKYLFRKEGQNVTLSCEQNLNHDAMYWYRQDPGQGLRLIYYSQIVNDFQKGDIAEGYSVSREKKESFPLTVTSAQKNPTAFYLCASSVSAQRGIYEQYFGPGTRLTVT.

The chain is built from TRBV7-8 and TRBJ2-5; D is ambiguous. The CDR3 totals 10 residues. From germline, CDR1 is SGHVS and CDR2 FQNEAQ. V lost 8 bases, J lost 3 bases, and 4 bases lay in between. DNA of the CDR3: TGTGCCAGCGGAGAAGAGACCCAGTACTTC. It yields the protein CASGEETQYF.

The genes are TRBV4-3 and TRBJ1-2; 9 nucleotides align to TRBD1. V shed 3 bases, J shed 7 bases, and the junction held 3 bases outside the gene matches. Germline V gene data show CDR1 as LGHNA and CDR2 as YSLEER. The CDR3 has 13 amino acids. The CDR3 nucleotides are TGCGCCAGCAGCCACGGACAGGGGTTTGGCTACACCTTC. It encodes CASSHGQGFGYTF.

The CDR3 DNA sequence: TGTGCCAGCAGTGGGGGGGTGGGAGAGACCCAGTACTTC. As protein: CASSGGVGETQYF. The chain couples TRBV2 to TRBJ2-5, with D tentatively TRBD2 (6 bases). This CDR3 spans 13 amino acids. V dropped 4 bases and J dropped 4 bases, with 10 bases sitting between them. CDR1 SNHLY and CDR2 FYNNEI come from the germline V gene.

J is TRBJ2-7 and V is TRBV5-5, with 8 bases identical to TRBD1. The length of the CDR3 is 16 residues. Per germline, CDR1 SGHKS and CDR2 YYEKEE (reference sequence). With V trimmed by 4 bases and J by 5 bases, 14 bases remained unmatched. The CDR3 DNA is TGTGCCAGCAGCCCGACCCGGACAGGGTTACACGACGAGCAGTACTTC. Protein sequence: CASSPTRTGLHDEQYF.

The chain couples TRBV27 to TRBJ1-6; D may be TRBD1 (6 bases). The CDR3 covers 15 residues. The germline gives CDR1 MNHEY, CDR2 SMNVEV (reference sequence). The V and J ends lost 6 bases and 9 bases respectively, with 18 bases between them. The CDR3 here is CASRNEQGGGSPLHF. As DNA, the CDR3 is TGTGCCAGCAGGAATGAACAGGGTGGAGGTTCACCCCTCCACTTT.

This chain connects TRBV6-5 to TRBJ1-2, with TRBD1 identical over 7 bases. V shed 5 bases and J 4 bases; nucleotides not matched to a gene: 7. Germline V gene lookup returns CDR1 MNHEY and CDR2 SVGAGI. CDR3 length: 14 amino acids. CDR3 protein: CASSIRDSAYGYTF. Written as DNA, the CDR3 is TGTGCCAGCAGTATCCGGGACAGCGCCTATGGCTACACCTTC.

This clone appeared a few times. The chain combines TRBV29-1 with TRBJ2-1; 11 bases are shared with TRBD2. Germline V gene data show CDR1 as SQVTM and CDR2 as ANQGSEA. J was trimmed by 1 base and V by 3 bases; bases with no gene match: 2. This CDR3 has 15 amino acids. CDR3 in amino acids: CSVDLAGGSYNEQFF. The CDR3 DNA reads TGCAGCGTTGATCTAGCGGGAGGTTCCTACAATGAGCAGTTCTTC.

The chain recombines TRBV4-1 with TRBJ2-7, with D tentatively TRBD2 (7 bases). Germline V gene sequence: CDR1 MGHRA, CDR2 YSYEKL. This CDR3 is built from 15 residues. V lost 2 bases and J lost 4, with 15 bases in between. CDR3 sequence reads: CASSQLARGAYEQYF. The DNA of the CDR3 is TGCGCCAGCAGCCAACTAGCCCGGGGGGCGTACGAGCAGTACTTC.